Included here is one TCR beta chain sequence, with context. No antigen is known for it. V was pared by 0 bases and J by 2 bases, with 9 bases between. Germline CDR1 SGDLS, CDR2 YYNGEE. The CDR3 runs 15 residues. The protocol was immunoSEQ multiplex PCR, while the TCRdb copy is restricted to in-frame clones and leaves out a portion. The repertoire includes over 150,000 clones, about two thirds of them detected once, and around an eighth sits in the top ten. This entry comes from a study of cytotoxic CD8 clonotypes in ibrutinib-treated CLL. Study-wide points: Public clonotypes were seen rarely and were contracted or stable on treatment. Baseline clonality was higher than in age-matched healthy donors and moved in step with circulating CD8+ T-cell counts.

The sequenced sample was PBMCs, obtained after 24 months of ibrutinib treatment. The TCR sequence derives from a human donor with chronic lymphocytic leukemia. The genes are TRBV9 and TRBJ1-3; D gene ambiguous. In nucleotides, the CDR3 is TGTGCCAGCAGCGTAGTCGTGGGCCCTGGAAACACCATATATTTT. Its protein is CASSVVVGPGNTIYF.